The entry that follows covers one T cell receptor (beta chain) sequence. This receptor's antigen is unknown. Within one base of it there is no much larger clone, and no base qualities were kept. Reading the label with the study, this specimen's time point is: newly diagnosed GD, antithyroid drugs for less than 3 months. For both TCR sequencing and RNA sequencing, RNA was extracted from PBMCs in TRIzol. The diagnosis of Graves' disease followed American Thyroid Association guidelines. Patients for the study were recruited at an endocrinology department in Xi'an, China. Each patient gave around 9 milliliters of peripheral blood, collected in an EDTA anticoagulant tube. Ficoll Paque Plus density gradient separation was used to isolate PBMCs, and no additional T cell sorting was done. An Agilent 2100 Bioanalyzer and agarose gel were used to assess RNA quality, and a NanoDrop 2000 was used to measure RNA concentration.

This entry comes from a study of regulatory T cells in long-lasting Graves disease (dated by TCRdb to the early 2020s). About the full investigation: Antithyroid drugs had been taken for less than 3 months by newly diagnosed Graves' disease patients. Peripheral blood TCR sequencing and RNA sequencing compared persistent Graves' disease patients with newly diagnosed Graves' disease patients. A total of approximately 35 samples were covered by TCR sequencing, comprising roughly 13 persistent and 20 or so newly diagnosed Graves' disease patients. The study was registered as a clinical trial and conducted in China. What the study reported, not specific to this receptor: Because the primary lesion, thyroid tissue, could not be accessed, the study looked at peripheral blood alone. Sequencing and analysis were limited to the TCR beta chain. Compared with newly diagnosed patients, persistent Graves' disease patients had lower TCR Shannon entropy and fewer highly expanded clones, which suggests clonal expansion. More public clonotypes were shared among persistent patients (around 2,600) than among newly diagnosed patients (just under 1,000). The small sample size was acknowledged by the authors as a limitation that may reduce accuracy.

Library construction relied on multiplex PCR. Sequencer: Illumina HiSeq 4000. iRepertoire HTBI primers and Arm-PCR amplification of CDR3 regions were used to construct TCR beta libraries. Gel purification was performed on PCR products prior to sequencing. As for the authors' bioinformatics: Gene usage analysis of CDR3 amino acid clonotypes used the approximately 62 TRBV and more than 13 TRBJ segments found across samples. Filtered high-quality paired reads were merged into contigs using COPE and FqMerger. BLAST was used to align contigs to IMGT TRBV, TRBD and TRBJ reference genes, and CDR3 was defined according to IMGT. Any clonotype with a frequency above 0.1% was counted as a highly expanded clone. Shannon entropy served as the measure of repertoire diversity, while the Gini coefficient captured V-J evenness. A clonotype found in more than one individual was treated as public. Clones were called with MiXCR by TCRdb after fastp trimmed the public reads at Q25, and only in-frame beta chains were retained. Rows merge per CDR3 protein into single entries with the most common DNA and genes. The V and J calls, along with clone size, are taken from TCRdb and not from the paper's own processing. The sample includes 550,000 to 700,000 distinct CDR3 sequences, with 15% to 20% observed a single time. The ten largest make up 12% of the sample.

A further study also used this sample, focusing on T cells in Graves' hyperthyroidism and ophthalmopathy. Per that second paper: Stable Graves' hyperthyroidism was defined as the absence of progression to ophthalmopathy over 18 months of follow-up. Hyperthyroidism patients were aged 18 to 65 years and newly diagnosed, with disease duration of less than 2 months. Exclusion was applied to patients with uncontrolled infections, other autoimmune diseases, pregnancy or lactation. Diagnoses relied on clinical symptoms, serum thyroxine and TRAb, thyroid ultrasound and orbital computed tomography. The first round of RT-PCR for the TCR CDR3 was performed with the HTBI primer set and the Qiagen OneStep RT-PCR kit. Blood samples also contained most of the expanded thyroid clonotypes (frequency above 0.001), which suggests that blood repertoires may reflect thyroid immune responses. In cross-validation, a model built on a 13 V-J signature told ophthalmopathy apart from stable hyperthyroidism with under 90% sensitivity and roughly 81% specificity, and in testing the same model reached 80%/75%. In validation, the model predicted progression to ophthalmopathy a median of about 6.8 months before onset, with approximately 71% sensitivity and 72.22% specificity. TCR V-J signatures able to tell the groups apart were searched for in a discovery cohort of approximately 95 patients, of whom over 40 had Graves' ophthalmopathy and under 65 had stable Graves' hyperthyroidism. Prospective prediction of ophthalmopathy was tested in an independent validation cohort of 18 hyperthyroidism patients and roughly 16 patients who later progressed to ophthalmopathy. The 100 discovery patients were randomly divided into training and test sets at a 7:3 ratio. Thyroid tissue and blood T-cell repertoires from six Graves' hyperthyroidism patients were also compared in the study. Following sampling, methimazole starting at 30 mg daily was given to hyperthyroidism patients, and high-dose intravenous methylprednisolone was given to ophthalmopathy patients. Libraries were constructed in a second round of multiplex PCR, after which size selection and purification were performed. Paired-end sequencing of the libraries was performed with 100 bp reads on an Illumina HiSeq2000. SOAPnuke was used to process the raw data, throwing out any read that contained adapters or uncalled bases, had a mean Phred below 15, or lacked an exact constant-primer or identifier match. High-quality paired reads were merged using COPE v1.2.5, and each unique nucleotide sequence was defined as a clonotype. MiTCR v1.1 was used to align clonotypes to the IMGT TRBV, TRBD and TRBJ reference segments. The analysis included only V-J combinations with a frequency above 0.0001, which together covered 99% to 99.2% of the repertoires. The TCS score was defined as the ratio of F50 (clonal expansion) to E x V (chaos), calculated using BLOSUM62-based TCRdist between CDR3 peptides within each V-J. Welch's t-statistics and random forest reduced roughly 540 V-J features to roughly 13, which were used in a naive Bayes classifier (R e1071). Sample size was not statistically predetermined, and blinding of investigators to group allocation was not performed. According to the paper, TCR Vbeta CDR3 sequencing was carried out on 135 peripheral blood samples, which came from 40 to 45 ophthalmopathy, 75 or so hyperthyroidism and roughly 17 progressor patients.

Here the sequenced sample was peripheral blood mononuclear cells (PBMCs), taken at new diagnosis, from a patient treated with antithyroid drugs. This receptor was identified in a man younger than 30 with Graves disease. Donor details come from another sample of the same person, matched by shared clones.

The bases read TGTGCTAGTGGTTTCGACTGGTCTAATGAGCAGTTCTTC. The translation is CASGFDWSNEQFF. Here the chain combines TRBV12-5 and TRBJ2-1, with the D gene not confidently named. The CDR3 sequence holds 13 residues, the cysteine and phenylalanine included. Just the 39-base CDR3 DNA is kept, in frame starting at base 1. Via the germline V gene, CDR1 is LGHNT and CDR2 FRNRAP. Between the V and J ends, shortened by 3 bases and 7 bases respectively, the junction contains 10 bases. Extended through the reference TRBV12-5 and TRBJ2-1 proteins, this CDR3 yields the full variable domain: DARVTQTPRHKVTEMGQEVTMRCQPILGHNTVFWYRQTMMQGLELLAYFRNRAPLDDSGMPKDRFSAEMPDATLATLKIQPSEPRDSAVYFCASGFDWSNEQFFGPGTRLTVL.